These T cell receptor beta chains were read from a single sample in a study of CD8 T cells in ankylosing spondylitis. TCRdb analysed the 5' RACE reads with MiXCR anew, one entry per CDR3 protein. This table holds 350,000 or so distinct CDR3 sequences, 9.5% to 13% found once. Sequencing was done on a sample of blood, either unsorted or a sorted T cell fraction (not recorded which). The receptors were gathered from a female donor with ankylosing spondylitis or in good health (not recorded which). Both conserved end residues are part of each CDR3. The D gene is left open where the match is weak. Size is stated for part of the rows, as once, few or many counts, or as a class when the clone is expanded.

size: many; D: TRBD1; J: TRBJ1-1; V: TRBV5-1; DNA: TGCGCCAGCAGCCCACAGGGGGCTGGTACTGAAGCTTTCTTT; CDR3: CASSPQGAGTEAFF
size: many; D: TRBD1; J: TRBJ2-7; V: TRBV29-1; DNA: TGCAGCGTTGATGGTGGGACAGGCCCGCTCGAGCAGTACTTC; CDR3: CSVDGGTGPLEQYF
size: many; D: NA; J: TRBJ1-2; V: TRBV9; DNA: TGTGCCAGCAGCGCACACGGATGGGCAGGAGTAAACTATGGCTACACCTTC; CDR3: CASSAHGWAGVNYGYTF
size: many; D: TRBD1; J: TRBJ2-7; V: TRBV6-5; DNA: TGTGCCAGCAGTTCCCCCGACAGGGCGTCGTACGAGCAGTACTTC; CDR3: CASSSPDRASYEQYF
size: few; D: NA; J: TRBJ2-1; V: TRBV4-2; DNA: TGTGCCAGCAGCCAAGACGGGGAGACGGTTGGGCAGTTCTTC; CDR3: CASSQDGETVGQFF
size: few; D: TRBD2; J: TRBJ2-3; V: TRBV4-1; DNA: TGCGCCAGCAGCCAACGGGCTAGCGGGAGCACAGATACGCAGTATTTT; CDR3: CASSQRASGSTDTQYF
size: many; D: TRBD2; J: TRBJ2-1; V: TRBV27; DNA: TGTGCCAGCAGTTTAATGCGGCCTAGCGGAAGCTCCTACAATGAGCAGTTCTTC; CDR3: CASSLMRPSGSSYNEQFF
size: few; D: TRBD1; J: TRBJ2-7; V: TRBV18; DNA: TGTGCCAGCTCTCCCCTGACCGGGACAGGGTCCTACGAGCAGTACTTC; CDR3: CASSPLTGTGSYEQYF
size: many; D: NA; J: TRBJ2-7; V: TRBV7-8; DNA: TGTGCCAGCAGCCAGACTAGATCCTACGAGCAGTACTTC; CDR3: CASSQTRSYEQYF
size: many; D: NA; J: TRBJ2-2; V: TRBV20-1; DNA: TGCAGTGCTAGTGTGGACTACCCAACCACCGGGGAGCTGTTTTTT; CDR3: CSASVDYPTTGELFF
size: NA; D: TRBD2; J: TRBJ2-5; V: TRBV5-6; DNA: TGTGCCAGCAGCTCCACCAGGACTAGCGGGAGAAAGACCCAGTACTTC; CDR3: CASSSTRTSGRKTQYF
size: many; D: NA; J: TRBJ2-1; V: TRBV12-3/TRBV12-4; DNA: TGTGCCAGCAGTTCATACCCCCTGCTCTTC; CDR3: CASSSYPLLF
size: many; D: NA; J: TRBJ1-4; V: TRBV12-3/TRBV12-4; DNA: TGTGCCAGCAGACCAAGGAGGGTGAGGGAAAAACTGTTTTTT; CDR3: CASRPRRVREKLFF
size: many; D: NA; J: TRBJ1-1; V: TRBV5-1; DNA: TGCGCCAGCAGCTTGGCGGGGACACCCAACACTGAAGCTTTCTTT; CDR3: CASSLAGTPNTEAFF
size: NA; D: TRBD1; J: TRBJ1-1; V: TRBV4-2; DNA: TGTGCCAGCAGCCCCAGGGACAGGGAGAACACTGAAGCTTTCTTT; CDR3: CASSPRDRENTEAFF
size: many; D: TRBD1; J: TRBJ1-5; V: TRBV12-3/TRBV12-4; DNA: TGTGCCAGCAGCCCACAGGGGCTTAATCAGCCCCAGCATTTT; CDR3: CASSPQGLNQPQHF
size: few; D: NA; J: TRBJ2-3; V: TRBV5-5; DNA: TGTGCCAGCAGCCCCGTGCCTTTAAGAAACACAGATACGCAGTATTTT; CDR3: CASSPVPLRNTDTQYF
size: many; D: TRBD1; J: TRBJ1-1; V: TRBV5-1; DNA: TGCGCCAGCAGCTTTAATCCTCCGGGACAGGGGGCCACTGAAGCTTTCTTT; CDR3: CASSFNPPGQGATEAFF
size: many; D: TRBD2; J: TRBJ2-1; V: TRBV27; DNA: TGTGCCAGCAGACCGGGACTAGCGGGAGAGGAGCAGTTCTTC; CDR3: CASRPGLAGEEQFF
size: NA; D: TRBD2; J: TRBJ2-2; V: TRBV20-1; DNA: TGCAGTGCTAAGTCTAGCGGGGGTGTCGCGAACACCGGGGAGCTGTTTTTT; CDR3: CSAKSSGGVANTGELFF
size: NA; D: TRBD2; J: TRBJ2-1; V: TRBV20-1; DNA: TGCAGTGCTAGCCGGGGGGAGGCCTACAATGAGCAGTTCTTC; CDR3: CSASRGEAYNEQFF
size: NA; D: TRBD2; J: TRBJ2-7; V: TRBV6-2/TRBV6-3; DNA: TGTGCCAGCAGTTACTCGACGACTAGCGGGAGAAGTTACGAGCAGTACTTC; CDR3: CASSYSTTSGRSYEQYF
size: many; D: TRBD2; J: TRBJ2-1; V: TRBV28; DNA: TGTGCCAGCAGGGCGGGAGGCGCCTACAATGAGCAGTTCTTC; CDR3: CASRAGGAYNEQFF
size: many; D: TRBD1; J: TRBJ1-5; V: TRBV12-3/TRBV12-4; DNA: TGTGCCAGCAGCACAGGGGATAGCAATCAGCCCCAGCATTTT; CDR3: CASSTGDSNQPQHF
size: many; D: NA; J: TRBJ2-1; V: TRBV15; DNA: TGTGCCACCAGCAGAGATACGGGGGTCTCCTACAATGAGCAGTTCTTC; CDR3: CATSRDTGVSYNEQFF
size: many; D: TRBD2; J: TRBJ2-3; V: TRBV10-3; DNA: TGTGCCATCAGCAGCGGGGTGAGAGATACGCAGTATTTT; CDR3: CAISSGVRDTQYF
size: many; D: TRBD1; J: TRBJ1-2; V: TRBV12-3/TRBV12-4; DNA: TGTGCCAGCACCCTTGCGGGACAGGGGACTTATGGCTACACCTTC; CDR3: CASTLAGQGTYGYTF
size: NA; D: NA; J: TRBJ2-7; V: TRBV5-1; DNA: TGCGCCAGCAGACCCCTCATATCGAACGAGCAGTACTTC; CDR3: CASRPLISNEQYF
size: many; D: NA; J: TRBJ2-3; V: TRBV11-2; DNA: TGTGCCAGCAGCTTAGCCGGAAGGACCACAGATACGCAGTATTTT; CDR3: CASSLAGRTTDTQYF
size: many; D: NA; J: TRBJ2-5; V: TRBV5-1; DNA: TGCGCCAGCAGCCAACCGGGCAGGGAGACCCAGTACTTC; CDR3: CASSQPGRETQYF
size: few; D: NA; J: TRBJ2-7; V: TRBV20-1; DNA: TGCAGTGCTAGCAGAGGGGCAGGGTATTTCTACGAGCAGTACTTC; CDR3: CSASRGAGYFYEQYF
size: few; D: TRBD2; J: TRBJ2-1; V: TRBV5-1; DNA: TGCGCCAGCAGCCCTCTTTTGTCCGGGACTAGCGGATACAATGAGCAGTTCTTC; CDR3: CASSPLLSGTSGYNEQFF
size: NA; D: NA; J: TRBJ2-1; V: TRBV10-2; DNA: TGCGCCACCGACCCGAACAATGAGCAGTTCTTC; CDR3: CATDPNNEQFF
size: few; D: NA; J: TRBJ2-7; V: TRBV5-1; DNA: TGCGCCAGCAGCTGGGGACCTAACTACGAGCAGTACTTC; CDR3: CASSWGPNYEQYF
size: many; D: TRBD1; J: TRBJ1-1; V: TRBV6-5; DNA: TGTGCCAGCAGTTACTCTATCGGCTCAGGGGGCACTGAAGCTTTCTTT; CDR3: CASSYSIGSGGTEAFF
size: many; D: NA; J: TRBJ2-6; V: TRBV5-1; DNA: TGCGCCAGCAGCCCGAAGAGCTCTGGGGCCAACGTCCTGACTTTC; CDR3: CASSPKSSGANVLTF
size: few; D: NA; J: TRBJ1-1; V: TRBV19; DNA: TGTGCCAGTACGCCGGGGCGGGTGAACACTGAAGCTTTCTTT; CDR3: CASTPGRVNTEAFF
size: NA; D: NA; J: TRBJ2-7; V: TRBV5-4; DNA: TGTGCCAGCAGCTTGGGGCTAGCGAAAGACTTC; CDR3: CASSLGLAKDF
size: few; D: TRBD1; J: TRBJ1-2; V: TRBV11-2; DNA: TGTGCCAGCAGCTCAAGGACAGGGGGAGAAGGCTACACCTTC; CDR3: CASSSRTGGEGYTF
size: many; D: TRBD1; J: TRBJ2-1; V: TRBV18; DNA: TGTGCCAGCTCACAGACTACCGGGACAGGGAATGAGCAGTTCTTC; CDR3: CASSQTTGTGNEQFF
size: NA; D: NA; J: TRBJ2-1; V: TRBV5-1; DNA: TGCGCCAGCAGCCCGCAGGGGCTTTTGAATGAGCAGTTCTTC; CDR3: CASSPQGLLNEQFF
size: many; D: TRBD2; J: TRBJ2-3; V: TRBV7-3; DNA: TGTGCCAGCAGCCCCTTCGGGGGGAGCACAGATACGCAGTATTTT; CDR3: CASSPFGGSTDTQYF
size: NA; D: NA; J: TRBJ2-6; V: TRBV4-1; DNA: TGCGCCAGCAGCCAAGTAGGTAAAGCTGGCGGCTCTGGGGCCAACGTCCTGACTTTC; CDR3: CASSQVGKAGGSGANVLTF
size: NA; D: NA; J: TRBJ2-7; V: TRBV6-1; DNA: TGTGCCAGCAGCGTAGAACGGACAGCGTACGAGCAGTACTTC; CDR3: CASSVERTAYEQYF
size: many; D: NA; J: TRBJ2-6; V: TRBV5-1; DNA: TGCGCCAGCAGCCTGGGACCCTCTGGGGCCAACGTCCTGACTTTC; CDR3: CASSLGPSGANVLTF